Following are 15 T cell receptor beta chains from one sample sequenced in a study of T-cell memory formation after mild COVID-19. Using its own MiXCR run on the 5' RACE reads, TCRdb lists one record per CDR3 protein. The top ten clones hold 2% to 2.5% of a sample with under 250,000 distinct CDR3 sequences, 15% to 17% of them seen once. The specimen sequenced was PBMCs or a T cell subset sorted from them (not recorded which). The receptor source for this set is an adult woman who had mild COVID-19 (a few samples of this study predate the infection). Cell type and time point are not known.

This clonotype was seen only a few times. V gene TRBV11-2 combines with J gene TRBJ2-2; 14 positions agree with TRBD2. In germline, CDR1 is SGHAT, CDR2 FQNNGV. The length of the CDR3 is 21 residues. V shed 1 base and J 5 bases; nucleotides not matched to a gene: 15. CDR3 amino acids: CASSLASRLAGGHWGTGELFF. CDR3 sequence (DNA): TGTGCCAGCAGCTTAGCTTCCCGACTAGCGGGAGGGCATTGGGGAACCGGGGAGCTGTTTTTT.

This clonotype was observed a handful of times. The J gene is TRBJ1-1, the V gene TRBV7-3; TRBD1 matches at 9 bases. The CDR3 has 14 residues. Germline CDR1 and CDR2: SGHTA and FQGTGA. Trimming cost V 0 bases and J 4 bases; bases outside gene matches: 0. The CDR3 sequence is CASSLTGQGTEAFF. The CDR3 DNA reads as TGTGCCAGCAGCTTAACGGGACAGGGCACTGAAGCTTTCTTT.

This clonotype has a count of ten or more. The chain employs TRBV24-1 and TRBJ2-3; 10 bases are a match to TRBD2. CDR3 size: 16 residues. Germline trimming cut 4 bases from V and 2 bases from J; bases unmatched to any gene: 5. Germline CDR1 reads KGHDR; CDR2 reads SFDVKD. CDR3 residues: CATSDPSGGNTDTQYF. DNA of the CDR3: TGTGCCACCAGTGACCCTAGCGGGGGTAACACAGATACGCAGTATTTT.

The chain couples TRBV12-3 or TRBV12-4 to TRBJ1-1; the D gene is possibly TRBD1 (6 bases). V gave up 5 bases and J gave up 6 bases, with 10 bases separating them. This CDR3 has 12 residues. CDR3 in amino acids: CASSGGGAEAFF. In nucleotides, the CDR3 is TGTGCCAGCAGTGGAGGGGGAGCTGAAGCTTTCTTT.

The chain's CDR3 is CASSQGQSRGYTF. CDR3 coding DNA: TGTGCCAGCAGCCAAGGACAATCACGGGGCTACACCTTC. The J gene is TRBJ1-2, the V gene TRBV14, with D unclear. From germline, CDR1 is SGHDN and CDR2 FVKESK. V was trimmed by 1 base and J by 8 bases, leaving 11 bases between them. CDR3 size: 13 residues.

This clonotype turned up a few times. V usage is TRBV14 and J usage is TRBJ1-1; no firm D call. The CDR3 is 15 amino acids. The V end was cut by 1 base, the J end by 3 bases, with 12 bases between. Germline V gene sequence: CDR1 SGHDN, CDR2 FVKESK. The DNA of the CDR3 is TGTGCCAGCAGCCAAGTAGGAAGGCCGTACACTGAAGCTTTCTTT. Translation: CASSQVGRPYTEAFF. The full variable domain, completed using reference TRBV14 and TRBJ1-1, is EAGVTQFPSHSVIEKGQTVTLRCDPISGHDNLYWYRRVMGKEIKFLLHFVKESKQDESGMPNNRFLAERTGGTYSTLKVQPAELEDSGVYFCASSQVGRPYTEAFFGQGTRLTVV.

The CDR3 DNA is TGTGCCAGCAGCCAAGATCCGGGGGAACAAGAGACCCAGTACTTC. As protein: CASSQDPGEQETQYF. V and J are TRBV4-2 and TRBJ2-5, with a possible D match to TRBD2 (6 bases). V shed 0 bases and J shed 2 bases, with 10 bases lying between them. Germline CDR1 and CDR2: LGHNA and YNFKEQ. This CDR3 contains 15 residues.

This clonotype was detected many times. The V gene is TRBV11-2, the J gene TRBJ2-7; no reliable D call. Germline-derived CDR1 and CDR2 are SGHAT and FQNNGV. V was pared by 5 bases and J by 7 bases, with 12 bases between. The CDR3 has 12 amino acids. The CDR3 is CASSQGKGEQYF. The CDR3 nucleotides are TGTGCCAGCAGCCAAGGGAAAGGGGAGCAGTACTTC.

The chain couples TRBV3-1 to TRBJ2-2; 9 bases align to TRBD2. The CDR3 is 14 residues long. CDR1 and CDR2 from the germline V gene are LGHDT and YNNKEL (reference sequence). V lost 4 bases, J lost 6 bases, and 3 bases stayed unmatched. The CDR3 reads CASSLGLAAGELFF. The CDR3 DNA is TGTGCCAGCAGCCTGGGACTAGCAGCCGGGGAGCTGTTTTTT.

This sequence joins TRBV6-5 and TRBJ2-7, with 9 bases that match TRBD1. Germline assignment: CDR1 MNHEY and CDR2 SVGAGI. The junction had 8 bases not matched to a gene; V was cut back by 5 bases and J by 3 bases. CDR3 length: 15 amino acids. DNA of the CDR3: TGTGCCAGCAGTCAGGGACAGGGCACTAACTACGAGCAGTACTTC. It is translated as CASSQGQGTNYEQYF.

The rearrangement links TRBV15 to TRBJ2-1; D possibly uses TRBD1 or TRBD2 (5 bases each). The germline V gene has CDR1 LNHNV and CDR2 YYDKDF (reference sequence). CDR3 length equals 18 residues. Deletions cut 1 base from V and 0 bases from J, with 16 bases between. The CDR3 DNA reads TGTGCCACCAGCAGAGGAGTCTCCGGGGCGGGCTCCTACAATGAGCAGTTCTTC. Translated: CATSRGVSGAGSYNEQFF.

This clonotype occurred many times. The chain's CDR3 is CSGRQAGGELFF. As DNA, the CDR3 is TGCAGCGGTCGACAGGCCGGCGGGGAGCTGTTTTTT. The chain recombines TRBV29-1 with TRBJ2-2; weak D call: TRBD1 (6 bases). Trimming pared 7 bases from V and 7 bases from J, leaving 13 bases between. The CDR3 totals 12 residues. Germline CDR1 reads SQVTM; CDR2 reads ANQGSEA.

This clonotype has more than one count but fewer than ten. J is TRBJ2-2 and V is TRBV20-1, with 10 bases aligning to TRBD1. Germline V gene lookup returns CDR1 DFQATT and CDR2 SNEGSKA (reference sequence). The CDR3 covers 15 residues. The V segment lost 0 bases and the J segment 7 bases; nucleotides outside the gene matches: 5. The CDR3 coding sequence is TGCAGTGCTAGAGACCCGGGACAGGGGATCGGGGAGCTGTTTTTT. Translation: CSARDPGQGIGELFF.

The gene calls are TRBV7-6 and TRBJ2-7, with TRBD2 identical over 9 bases. This CDR3 spans 14 amino acids. The ends lost 4 bases at V and 4 bases at J; junction bases unmatched: 5. Germline V gene data show CDR1 as SGHVS and CDR2 as FNYEAQ. The CDR3 DNA reads TGTGCCAGCAGCTCCGGGACTAGCAGTTACGAGCAGTACTTC. Translation: CASSSGTSSYEQYF.

J is TRBJ2-3 and V is TRBV7-8; 10 nucleotides match TRBD2. The CDR3 spans 15 residues. From germline, CDR1 is SGHVS and CDR2 FQNEAQ. V lost 5 bases and J lost 4; bases outside the gene matches: 6. CDR3 bases: TGTGCCAGCAGCCCTAGCGGGGGATGGTCAGATACGCAGTATTTT. Encoded protein: CASSPSGGWSDTQYF.